This T cell receptor beta chain stems from a study of T cell repertoires in cytomegalovirus infection. TCRdb used MiXCR to reprocess the reads, holding one entry per CDR3 protein. The sample holds about 360,000 distinct CDR3 sequences, around 18% seen once. Trimming took 7 bases from V and 7 from J, leaving 8 bases between them. The CDR3 sequence is 12 residues long. The sequenced material came from PBMCs. The clonotype originates from a human donor in good health (CMV status not recorded). Some clones in this sample may be carry-over from other donors' samples. The chain employs TRBV12-3 or TRBV12-4 and TRBJ1-6; D call uncertain. In DNA, the CDR3 is TGTGCCAGCAACGGGCACAATTCACCCCTCCACTTT. It yields the protein CASNGHNSPLHF.